This entry is about one T cell receptor (beta chain). Its specificity is not known. The sample comes from a study of CD8+ T cells in alopecia areata. Study summary: Once tofacitinib had been taken for 6 to 18 months, 6 months off drug followed. Findings and limits, study-wide: Normal scalp had lower clonality than lesional scalp, with alopecia totalis/universalis lesions showing this most strongly.

Collection of lesional scalp punch biopsies and peripheral blood was performed in alopecia areata patients. Following RNA extraction, reverse transcription yielded cDNA that acted as the sequencing template. Sequenced by immunoSEQ multiplex PCR; TCRdb stores in-frame clones only, minus some. The sample gives some 120,000 clones, roughly 61% of which show up once; 4.5% to 5.5% is in the top ten. From germline, CDR1 is SNHLY and CDR2 FYNNEI. CDR3 size: 13 residues. Trimming removed 7 bases at V and 3 bases at J, with 10 bases between. Here the sequenced sample was CD4+ T cells sorted from blood, taken at week 0. The V call is TRBV2, the J call TRBJ2-1; TRBD2 might be the D (5 bases). This TCR derives from a human donor with alopecia areata. This chain's CDR3 is CASKPSGYNEQFF. The CDR3 DNA follows: TGTGCCAGCAAACCAAGCGGCTACAATGAGCAGTTCTTC.